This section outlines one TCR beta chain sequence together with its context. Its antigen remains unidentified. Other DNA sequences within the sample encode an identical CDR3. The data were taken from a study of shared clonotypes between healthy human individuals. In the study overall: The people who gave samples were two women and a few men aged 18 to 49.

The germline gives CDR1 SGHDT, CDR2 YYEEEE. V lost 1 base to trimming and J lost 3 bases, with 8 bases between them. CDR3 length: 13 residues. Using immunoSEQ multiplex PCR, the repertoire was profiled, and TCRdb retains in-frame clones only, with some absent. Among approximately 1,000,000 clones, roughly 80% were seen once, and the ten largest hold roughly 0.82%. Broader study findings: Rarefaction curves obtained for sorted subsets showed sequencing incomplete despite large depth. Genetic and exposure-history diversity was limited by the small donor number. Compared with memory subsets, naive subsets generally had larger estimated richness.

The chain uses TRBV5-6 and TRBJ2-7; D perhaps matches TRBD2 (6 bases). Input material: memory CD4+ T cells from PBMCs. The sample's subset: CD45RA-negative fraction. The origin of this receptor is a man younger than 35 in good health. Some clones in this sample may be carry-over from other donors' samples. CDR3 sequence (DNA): TGTGCCAGCAGCTTGCGGGGAGGCTACGAGCAGTACTTC. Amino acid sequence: CASSLRGGYEQYF.